The 9 T cell receptor beta chains in this list originate from one sample, sequenced in a study of human T cells and chemical hapten exposure. TCRdb passed the RACE reads through MiXCR, listing each CDR3 protein once. The sample records tens of thousands of distinct CDR3 sequences, under 11% being singletons. Time point of the sample: patch test 2, 6 weeks after DPC sensitization. The treatment denotes: therapeutic diphenylcyclopropenone sensitization with weekly scalp DPC. Sequenced material: whole blood, taken in connection with sensitization to the hapten diphenylcyclopropenone (DPC). The receptors were sampled from a woman in her 50s with alopecia areata. Some clones in this sample may be carry-over from other donors' samples.

This clonotype was recorded a few times. The V gene is TRBV29-1, the J gene TRBJ1-2; no reliable D call. Trimming cost V 4 bases and J 8 bases, with 20 bases left between them. The CDR3 is made up of 14 amino acids. Germline lookup yields CDR1 SQVTM and CDR2 ANQGSEA. This CDR3 reads CSVAIGVRAGGYTF. The CDR3 bases are TGCAGCGTTGCTATTGGGGTCCGAGCGGGCGGCTACACCTTC.

This clonotype was counted only a few times. This chain links TRBV6-1 with TRBJ2-7, with 12 bases fitting TRBD2. V lost 2 bases, J lost 0 bases, and 5 bases stayed unmatched. This CDR3 has 17 amino acids. CDR1 is MNHNS and CDR2 is SASEGT in the germline V gene. CDR3: CASSEQLAGGPSYEQYF. Written as DNA, the CDR3 is TGTGCCAGCAGTGAACAACTAGCGGGAGGACCCTCCTACGAGCAGTACTTC.

This rearrangement joins TRBV6-1 to TRBJ2-4; D not resolved. CDR1 is MNHNS, CDR2 SASEGT, per germline. Trimming pared 2 bases from V and 4 bases from J, leaving 21 bases between. There are 18 residues in the CDR3. The CDR3 coding sequence is TGTGCCAGCAGTGAATCGAATGGATTGACCGGAATAAAAAACATTCAGTACTTC. Translation gives CASSESNGLTGIKNIQYF.

This clonotype occurred many times. This chain links TRBV5-5 with TRBJ2-7; D tentatively reads TRBD1 or TRBD2 (6 bases each). Trimming left V 3 bases short and J 0 bases short, with 13 bases between. The CDR3 extends over 15 amino acids. Germline assignment: CDR1 SGHKS and CDR2 YYEKEE (reference sequence). The CDR3 loop reads CASSWSGASSYEQYF. In DNA, the CDR3 is TGTGCCAGCAGCTGGTCGGGGGCCAGCTCCTACGAGCAGTACTTC.

This clonotype is termed medium-sized. The chain joins TRBV12-3 or TRBV12-4 to TRBJ2-2; D uncertain. The CDR3 consists of 12 residues. Trimming shortened V by 3 bases and J by 6 bases, and 5 bases separated the two germline ends. For the CDR3, the DNA is TGTGCCAGCAGTTTGGTCCCCGGGGAGCTGTTTTTT. Translating gives CASSLVPGELFF.

The CDR3 protein is CASSYQQVSTGSGANVLTF. The CDR3 nucleotides are TGCGCCAGCAGCTACCAACAGGTCTCGACGGGCTCTGGGGCCAACGTCCTGACTTTC. This sequence joins TRBV4-1 and TRBJ2-6; a possible D gene is TRBD1 (5 bases). Deletions cut 5 bases from V and 0 bases from J, with 20 bases between. This CDR3 spans 19 amino acids. Germline loops: CDR1 MGHRA, CDR2 YSYEKL.

The rearrangement joins TRBV12-3 or TRBV12-4 to TRBJ1-4, with D hard to call. The CDR3 extends over 15 amino acids. V lost 7 bases, J lost 8 bases, and 20 bases lay in between. The CDR3 sequence: CASTPFGESGEKLFF. The CDR3 region has the DNA TGTGCCAGCACCCCATTTGGGGAATCGGGAGAAAAACTGTTTTTT.

At least ten counts were recorded for this clonotype. This rearrangement joins TRBV7-9 to TRBJ1-1, with D maybe TRBD1 (6 bases). The CDR3 is 16 residues long. V was clipped by 5 bases and J by 1 base, with 17 bases between them. The germline CDR1 and CDR2 sequences are SEHNR and FQNEAQ (reference sequence). The CDR3 nucleotides read TGTGCCAGCAGCCCCCCAGCTCCGGACAGGAACACTGAAGCTTTCTTT. It specifies CASSPPAPDRNTEAFF.

This clonotype was detected a few times. V usage is TRBV11-2 and J usage is TRBJ1-2; TRBD1 matches at 7 bases. CDR1 is SGHAT and CDR2 is FQNNGV in the germline V gene. J gave up 4 bases and V 4 bases, and 9 bases lay outside the gene matches. The CDR3 runs to 15 residues. The CDR3 loop reads CASSSADRSLYGYTF. The CDR3 bases are TGTGCCAGCAGCTCCGCGGACAGGTCGCTCTATGGCTACACCTTC.